This T cell receptor (beta chain) was sequenced during a study of glioma-infiltrating T cells. The CDR3 extends over 14 amino acids. The V end lost 7 bases, the J end lost 5 bases, and 21 bases lay between the germline ends. Germline V lookup: CDR1 SQVTM, CDR2 ANQGSEA. The iRepertoire nested amplicon-rescue multiplex PCR amplified TCR alpha and beta CDR3s from RNA. A single record per CDR3 protein comes from TCRdb applying MiXCR to the multiplex PCR reads. The repertoire holds roughly 350,000 distinct CDR3 sequences, 41% seen once, with more than 10% in the top ten. The TCR originated in a human donor with low-grade glioma or glioblastoma, undergoing nonglioma brain surgery, or in good health (not recorded which). The specimen sequenced was glioma tissue, nonneoplastic brain tissue, or PBMCs (not recorded which). The chain links TRBV29-1 to TRBJ2-7; no definite D call. The CDR3 reads CSAGKTGFGDEQYF. CDR3 bases: TGCAGCGCAGGAAAGACCGGGTTTGGAGACGAGCAGTACTTC.